This T cell receptor beta chain is drawn from a study of a mutant IDH1 vaccine in newly diagnosed glioma. Study at large: The first vaccination came 4-6 weeks after radiotherapy alone, or with temozolomide cycles. Of treated patients, about 60% were men and about 40% women, averaging roughly 40 years. Study outcomes and limitations: Evidence of vaccine-induced immune responses was documented in 85% to 95% of patients.

This clone has more than one count but fewer than ten. Its target is unknown. Between the trimmed V and J ends, which lost 3 bases and 5 bases, there was a span of 7 bases. This CDR3 contains 11 residues. Germline loops: CDR1 GTSNPN, CDR2 SVGIG (reference sequence). The assay was immunoSEQ multiplex PCR, and TCRdb's table has in-frame clones only and misses some. The repertoire includes 35,000 to 50,000 clones, about 88% of them detected once, and about 2.2% sits in the top ten. Documented time point: week 23, last vaccination. Doses consisted of 300 ug of mutant IDH1 20-mer peptide each, paired with topical imiquimod.

This chain links TRBV30 with TRBJ1-1; D is ambiguous. The source is a woman aged 18-29 years with glioma. Some clones in this sample may be carry-over from other donors' samples. Material: PBMCs, obtained from a glioma patient whose treatment included an IDH1 peptide vaccine. CDR3: CAWRKVTEAFF. The DNA of the CDR3 is TGTGCCTGGAGGAAGGTGACTGAAGCTTTCTTT.